One sample yielded the 4 T cell receptor beta chains listed below, sequenced in a study of shared clonotypes between healthy human individuals (dated by TCRdb to about 2020). CD8 naive samples were CD45RO-negative cells positively selected for CCR7, giving a CD45RA+CCR7+ population that excluded TemRA cells. Library generation was performed with the immunoSEQ multiplex PCR assay. In its TCRdb copy, this immuneACCESS table keeps in-frame sequences only and misses some clones. Where compared with another copy, unresolved V genes explain less than half of these, and the others have no known cause. This sample comprises millions of clones, about 95% of them detected only once. The ten most abundant clones make up 0.85% to 1.3% of the sample. The sample comprised naive CD8+ T cells sorted from blood. This specimen's cell subset or site label, per the study, means: CD45RA+CCR7+. The receptors here all came from a man between 18 and 29 years old in good health.

This chain joins TRBV19 and TRBJ1-1; TRBD1 might be the D (6 bases). V was shortened by 3 bases and J by 0 bases, with 14 bases between the two germline ends. This CDR3 is built from 16 residues. Germline V lookup: CDR1 LNHDA, CDR2 SQIVND (reference sequence). CDR3 amino acids: CASSIPTGSMNTEAFF. Here the CDR3 DNA reads TGTGCCAGTAGTATCCCAACAGGGTCCATGAACACTGAAGCTTTCTTT. The whole variable domain, filled in from reference TRBV19 and TRBJ1-1, reads DGGITQSPKYLFRKEGQNVTLSCEQNLNHDAMYWYRQDPGQGLRLIYYSQIVNDFQKGDIAEGYSVSREKKESFPLTVTSAQKNPTAFYLCASSIPTGSMNTEAFFGQGTRLTVV.

A few counts support this clone. This chain joins TRBV19 and TRBJ2-2, with 12 bases matching TRBD2. The germline CDR1 and CDR2 sequences are LNHDA and SQIVND (reference sequence). Unmatched junction bases numbered 1, after V lost 1 base and J lost 7 bases. The CDR3 contains 15 residues. CDR3 loop: CASSIGTSGNGELFF. The CDR3, as DNA: TGTGCCAGTAGTATAGGGACTAGCGGGAACGGGGAGCTGTTTTTT. Full variable domain (missing parts from reference TRBV19 and TRBJ2-2): DGGITQSPKYLFRKEGQNVTLSCEQNLNHDAMYWYRQDPGQGLRLIYYSQIVNDFQKGDIAEGYSVSREKKESFPLTVTSAQKNPTAFYLCASSIGTSGNGELFFGEGSRLTVL.

The chain joins TRBV7-9 to TRBJ2-6; 12 nucleotides match TRBD1. The CDR3 covers 17 residues. The germline V gene encodes CDR1 SEHNR and CDR2 FQNEAQ (reference sequence). J lost 2 bases, V lost 4 bases, and 3 bases had no gene match. The CDR3 is CASSSWDRGPGANVLTF. The DNA of the CDR3 is TGTGCCAGCAGCTCCTGGGACAGGGGGCCTGGGGCCAACGTCCTGACTTTC. The variable domain in full, completed from reference TRBV7-9 and TRBJ2-6, reads DTGVSQNPRHKITKRGQNVTFRCDPISEHNRLYWYRQTLGQGPEFLTYFQNEAQLEKSRLLSDRFSAERPKGSFSTLEIQRTEQGDSAMYLCASSSWDRGPGANVLTFGAGSRLTVL.

The chain carries TRBV9 and TRBJ2-1; 7 bases match TRBD2. Per germline, CDR1 SGDLS and CDR2 YYNGEE. CDR3 length: 14 amino acids. V was pared by 4 bases and J by 7 bases, with 8 bases of the junction left unmatched. The CDR3 is CASSKGRASNEQFF. In nucleotides, the CDR3 is TGTGCCAGCAGCAAGGGGAGGGCCTCTAATGAGCAGTTCTTC.